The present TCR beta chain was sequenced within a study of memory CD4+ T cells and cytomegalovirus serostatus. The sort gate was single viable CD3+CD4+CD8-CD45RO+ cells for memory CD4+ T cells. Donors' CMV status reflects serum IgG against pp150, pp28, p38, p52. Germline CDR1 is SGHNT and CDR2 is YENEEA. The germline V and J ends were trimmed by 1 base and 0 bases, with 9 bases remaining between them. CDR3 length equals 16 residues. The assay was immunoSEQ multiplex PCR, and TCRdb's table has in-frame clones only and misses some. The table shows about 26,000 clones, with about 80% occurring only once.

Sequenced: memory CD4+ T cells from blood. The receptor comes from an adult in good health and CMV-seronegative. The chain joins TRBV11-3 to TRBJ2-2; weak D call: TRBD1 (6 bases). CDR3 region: CASSLGGGPNTGELFF. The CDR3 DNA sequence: TGTGCCAGCAGCTTAGGTGGGGGCCCGAACACCGGGGAGCTGTTTTTT. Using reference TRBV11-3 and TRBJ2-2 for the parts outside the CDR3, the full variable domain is EAGVVQSPRYKIIEKKQPVAFWCNPISGHNTLYWYLQNLGQGPELLIRYENEEAVDDSQLPKDRFSAERLKGVDSTLKIQPAELGDSAVYLCASSLGGGPNTGELFFGEGSRLTVL.